These T cell receptor beta chains were read from a single sample in a study of identical twins. In TCRdb, the 5' RACE reads were re-called with MiXCR into one record per CDR3 protein. The repertoire holds 120,000 to 150,000 distinct CDR3 sequences, with under 4.5% as singletons. The sample comprised memory T cells sorted from blood. The source is a man aged 18-30 years in good health. Each CDR3 is given with its conserved first and last residue. A D gene is named only where the DNA matches it firmly.

NA	TRBV15	CATSRDPPLPTGHHTGELFF
TRBD2	TRBV19	CASSLSGSNTDTQYF
NA	TRBV5-1	CASSLERRVQLFF
NA	TRBV11-1	CASRRTGANVLTF
NA	TRBV7-2	CASSTGSSRLPLHF
NA	TRBV2	CASSEVREYGELFF
TRBD1	TRBV20-1	CSAPTGVSTDTQYF
NA	TRBV14	CASSQDGRGAGWDTQYF
NA	TRBV18	CASSPKTRLYNEQFF
TRBD2	TRBV10-3	CAIGVREGRDEQYF
NA	TRBV7-9	CASNGAGLTGEQFF
NA	TRBV6-2/TRBV6-3	CASTPGWQADRTQHF
NA	TRBV20-1	CSPPSPPDTQYF
TRBD1	TRBV7-6	CRGSTKNVQYF
NA	TRBV6-2/TRBV6-3	CASSSHTNEQFF
TRBD2	TRBV6-2/TRBV6-3	CASRVHQRENNEQFF
NA	TRBV20-1	CSARDVEFGEQYF
NA	TRBV7-7	CASSVAGADNEQFF
NA	TRBV6-1	CASSDNTGRTEAFF
TRBD2	TRBV5-1	CASSHLSGRATAGELFF
NA	TRBV5-5	CASSLDLLGNTEAFF
NA	TRBV6-1	CASSPRRGDNEQFF
NA	TRBV7-8	CASSLHPGSGNTIYF
NA	TRBV28	CASRSGQLLGADTQYF
NA	TRBV6-1	CASSEALGAGTDTQYF
TRBD1	TRBV4-1	CASSQERGQRNEQFF
NA	TRBV9	CASSPGGAGANVLTF
NA	TRBV18	CASDQTGTPRLRPQHF
NA	TRBV27	CASSLSGGLSYEQYF
NA	TRBV28	CASSLARAYNEQFF
NA	TRBV3-1	CASSQRTTGNYGYTF
NA	TRBV11-3	CASSLAGPAQETQYF
TRBD1	TRBV11-2	CASSERWDSTFSGANVLTF
NA	TRBV23-1	CASVPVCILYNEQFF
NA	TRBV4-1	CASSHPIRTARETQYF
NA	TRBV5-6	CASNWGVVNTEAFF
NA	TRBV29-1	CSVVPFGGGEQYF
NA	TRBV5-1	CASSLGGPQVYEKLFF
NA	TRBV7-6	CASSLVEGPRNTIYF
TRBD1	TRBV7-9	CASSWDRVSSGANVLTF
NA	TRBV6-2/TRBV6-3	CASEEGSSGANVLTF
TRBD2	TRBV2	CASSEMLAGAPF
TRBD1	TRBV20-1	CSVPGGQGNYGYTF
NA	TRBV4-2	CASSQRGGTYSGNTIYF
NA	TRBV5-1	CASSGATNEKLFF
NA	TRBV6-5	CASSAGGTQYF
NA	TRBV18	CASSPMNGGIKNNEQFF
NA	TRBV19	CASSIGGFIYGYTF
NA	TRBV28	CASSPRGYEQYF
NA	TRBV10-3	CAISESRALNEQFF
NA	TRBV15	CATSDSAVDTQYF
TRBD1	TRBV6-1	CASNPQGAAGNTIYF
TRBD1	TRBV6-8	CASSYSGGVRSYEQYF
NA	TRBV29-1	CSVVRTDYEQYF
TRBD1	TRBV5-1	CASSLNEGAGGELFF
NA	TRBV18	CASSSSDSPLHF
NA	TRBV20-1	CSARLLASTDTQYF